This entry concerns a single TCR beta chain. Its antigen is as yet unknown. Using immunoSEQ multiplex PCR, the repertoire was profiled, and TCRdb retains in-frame clones only, with some absent. Among approximately 74,000 clones listed, approximately 85% were seen once. Trimming stripped 5 bases from V and 0 bases from J, with 11 bases between. The CDR3 is 15 residues long. Per germline, CDR1 SGHVS and CDR2 FNYEAQ. The data were taken from a study of OX40 agonist ivuxolimab in advanced cancers. Overall study results and limits: CD8+ T cells were the subset that, on average, had more expanded clones than CD4+.

This TCR came from an adult with an advanced solid tumor such as melanoma, head and neck, liver or kidney cancer. This material consisted of CD4+ or CD8+ T cells sorted from blood, taken in a trial of the OX40 agonist ivuxolimab. The chain couples TRBV7-6 to TRBJ1-3; D gene unclear. The CDR3 spells CASSPSTVSGNTIYF. The CDR3 DNA follows: TGTGCCAGCAGCCCGAGTACGGTCTCTGGAAACACCATATATTTT. The full variable domain, rest sourced from reference TRBV7-6 and TRBJ1-3, is GAGVSQSPRYKVTKRGQDVALRCDPISGHVSLYWYRQALGQGPEFLTYFNYEAQQDKSGLPNDRFSAERPEGSISTLTIQRTEQRDSAMYRCASSPSTVSGNTIYFGEGSWLTVV.